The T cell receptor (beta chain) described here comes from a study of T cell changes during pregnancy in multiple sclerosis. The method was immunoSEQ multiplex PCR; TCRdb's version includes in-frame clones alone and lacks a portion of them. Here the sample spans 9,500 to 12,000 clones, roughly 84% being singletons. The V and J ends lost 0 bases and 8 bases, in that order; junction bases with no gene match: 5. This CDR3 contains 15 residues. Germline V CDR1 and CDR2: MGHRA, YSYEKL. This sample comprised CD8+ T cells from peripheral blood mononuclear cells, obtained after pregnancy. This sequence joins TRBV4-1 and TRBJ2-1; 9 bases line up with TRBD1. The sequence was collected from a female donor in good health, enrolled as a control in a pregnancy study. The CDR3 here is CASSQEGQGGDEQFF. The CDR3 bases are TGCGCCAGCAGCCAAGAGGGACAGGGCGGCGATGAGCAGTTCTTC.